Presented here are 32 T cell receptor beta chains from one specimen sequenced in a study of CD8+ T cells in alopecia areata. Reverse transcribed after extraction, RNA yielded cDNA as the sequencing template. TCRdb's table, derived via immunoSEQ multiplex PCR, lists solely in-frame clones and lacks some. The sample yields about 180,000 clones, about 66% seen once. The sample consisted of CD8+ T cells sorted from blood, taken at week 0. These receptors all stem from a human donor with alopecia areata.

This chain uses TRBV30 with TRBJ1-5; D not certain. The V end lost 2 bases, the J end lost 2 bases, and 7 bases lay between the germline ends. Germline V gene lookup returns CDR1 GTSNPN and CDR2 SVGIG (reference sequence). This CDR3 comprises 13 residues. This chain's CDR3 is CAWSISGNQPQHF. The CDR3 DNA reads TGTGCCTGGAGTATCTCTGGCAATCAGCCCCAGCATTTT.

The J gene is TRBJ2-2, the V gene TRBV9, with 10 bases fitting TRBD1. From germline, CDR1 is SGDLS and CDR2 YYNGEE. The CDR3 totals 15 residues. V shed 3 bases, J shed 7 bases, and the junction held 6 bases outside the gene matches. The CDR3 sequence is CASSAPGQGIGELFF. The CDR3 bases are TGTGCCAGCAGCGCACCGGGACAGGGGATCGGGGAGCTGTTTTTT. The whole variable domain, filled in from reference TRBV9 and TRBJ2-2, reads DSGVTQTPKHLITATGQRVTLRCSPRSGDLSVYWYQQSLDQGLQFLIQYYNGEERAKGNILERFSAQQFPDLHSELNLSSLELGDSALYFCASSAPGQGIGELFFGEGSRLTVL.

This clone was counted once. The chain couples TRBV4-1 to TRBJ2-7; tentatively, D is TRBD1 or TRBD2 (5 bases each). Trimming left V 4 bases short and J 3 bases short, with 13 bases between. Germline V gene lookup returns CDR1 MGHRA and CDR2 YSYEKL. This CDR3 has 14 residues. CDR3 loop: CASSPRDGHYEQYF. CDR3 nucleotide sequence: TGCGCCAGCAGCCCAAGGGACGGCCACTACGAGCAGTACTTC.

CDR3 region: CASSYRTGEAFF. CDR3 coding DNA: TGTGCCAGCAGCTACCGGACAGGGGAAGCTTTCTTT. This chain joins TRBV7-9 and TRBJ1-1; 8 nucleotides line up with TRBD1. The CDR3 runs to 12 residues. Germline-derived CDR1 and CDR2 are SEHNR and FQNEAQ (reference sequence). The V segment lost 4 bases and the J segment 8 bases; nucleotides outside the gene matches: 3.

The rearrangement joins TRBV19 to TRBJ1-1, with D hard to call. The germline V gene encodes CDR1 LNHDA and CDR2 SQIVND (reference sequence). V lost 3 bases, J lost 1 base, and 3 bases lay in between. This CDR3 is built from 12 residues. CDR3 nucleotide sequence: TGTGCCAGTAGTATCCAGAACACTGAAGCTTTCTTT. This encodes CASSIQNTEAFF.

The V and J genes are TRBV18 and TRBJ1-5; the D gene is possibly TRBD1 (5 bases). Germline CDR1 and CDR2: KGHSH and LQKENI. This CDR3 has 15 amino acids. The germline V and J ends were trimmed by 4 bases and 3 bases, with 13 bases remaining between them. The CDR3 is CASSLGHGSNQPQHF. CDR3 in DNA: TGTGCCAGCTCACTCGGACACGGGTCCAATCAGCCCCAGCATTTT.

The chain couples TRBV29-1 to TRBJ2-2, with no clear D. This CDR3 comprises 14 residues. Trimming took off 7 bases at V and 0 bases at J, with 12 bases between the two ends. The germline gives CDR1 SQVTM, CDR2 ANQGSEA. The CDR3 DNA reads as TGCAGCGCTGTGAGCACAACGAACACCGGGGAGCTGTTTTTT. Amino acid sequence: CSAVSTTNTGELFF.

The CDR3 DNA reads TGTGCCAGCGGGGGACTGACCTACGAGCAGTACTTC. Encoded protein: CASGGLTYEQYF. The rearrangement joins TRBV7-9 to TRBJ2-5; tentative D call: TRBD2 (6 bases). The end of the DNA aligns better with TRBJ2-7, so the J call may be wrong. Germline V lookup: CDR1 SEHNR, CDR2 FQNEAQ (reference sequence). The CDR3 runs to 12 residues.

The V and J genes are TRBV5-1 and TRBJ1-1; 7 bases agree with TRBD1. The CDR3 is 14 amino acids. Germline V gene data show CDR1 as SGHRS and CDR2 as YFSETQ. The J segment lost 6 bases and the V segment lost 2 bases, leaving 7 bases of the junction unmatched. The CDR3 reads CASSFRQGGAEAFF. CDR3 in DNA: TGCGCCAGCAGCTTCCGACAGGGTGGCGCTGAAGCTTTCTTT.

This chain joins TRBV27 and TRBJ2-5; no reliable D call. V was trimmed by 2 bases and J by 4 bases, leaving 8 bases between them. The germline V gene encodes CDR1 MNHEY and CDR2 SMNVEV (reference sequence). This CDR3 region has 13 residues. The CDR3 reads CASSLMSGETQYF. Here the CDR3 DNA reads TGTGCCAGCAGTTTAATGTCGGGAGAGACCCAGTACTTC.

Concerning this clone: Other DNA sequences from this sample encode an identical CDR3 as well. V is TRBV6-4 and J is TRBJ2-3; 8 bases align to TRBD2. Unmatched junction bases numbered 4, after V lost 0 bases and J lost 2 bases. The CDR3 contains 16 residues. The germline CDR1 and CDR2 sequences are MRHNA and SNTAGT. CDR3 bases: TGTGCCAGCAGTGACTCATCCGGGGGGGCCACAGATACGCAGTATTTT. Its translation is CASSDSSGGATDTQYF.

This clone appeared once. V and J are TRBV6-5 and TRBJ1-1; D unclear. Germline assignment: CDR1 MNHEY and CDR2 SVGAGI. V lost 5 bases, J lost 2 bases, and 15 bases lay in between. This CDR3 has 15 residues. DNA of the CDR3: TGTGCCAGCAGTCCCTATTGGGGAGAAAACACTGAAGCTTTCTTT. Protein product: CASSPYWGENTEAFF.

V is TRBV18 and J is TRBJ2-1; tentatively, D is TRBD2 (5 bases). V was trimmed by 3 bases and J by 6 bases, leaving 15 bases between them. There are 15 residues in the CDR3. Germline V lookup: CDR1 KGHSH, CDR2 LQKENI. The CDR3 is CASSPSSSSGNEQFF. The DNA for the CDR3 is TGTGCCAGCTCACCTAGTTCTAGCTCGGGCAATGAGCAGTTCTTC. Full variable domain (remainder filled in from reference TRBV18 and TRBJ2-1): NAGVMQNPRHLVRRRGQEARLRCSPMKGHSHVYWYRQLPEEGLKFMVYLQKENIIDESGMPKERFSAEFPKEGPSILRIQQVVRGDSAAYFCASSPSSSSGNEQFFGPGTRLTVL.

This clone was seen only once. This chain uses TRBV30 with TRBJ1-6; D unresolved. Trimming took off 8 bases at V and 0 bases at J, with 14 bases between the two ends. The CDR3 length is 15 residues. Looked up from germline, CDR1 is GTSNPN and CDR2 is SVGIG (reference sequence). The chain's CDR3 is CAGTHDSSYNSPLHF. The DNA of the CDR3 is TGTGCCGGAACGCACGACTCCTCCTATAATTCACCCCTCCACTTT.

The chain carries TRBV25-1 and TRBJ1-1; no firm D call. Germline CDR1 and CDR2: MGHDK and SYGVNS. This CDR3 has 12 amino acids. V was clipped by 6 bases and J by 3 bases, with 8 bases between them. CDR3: CASRTADTEAFF. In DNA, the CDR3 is TGTGCCAGCAGGACGGCAGACACTGAAGCTTTCTTT.

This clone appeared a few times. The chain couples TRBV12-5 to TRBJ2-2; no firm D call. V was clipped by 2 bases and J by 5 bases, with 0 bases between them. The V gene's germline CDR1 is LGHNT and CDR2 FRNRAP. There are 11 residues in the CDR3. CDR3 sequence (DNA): TGTGCTAGTGGTTTGACCGGGGAGCTGTTTTTT. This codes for CASGLTGELFF.

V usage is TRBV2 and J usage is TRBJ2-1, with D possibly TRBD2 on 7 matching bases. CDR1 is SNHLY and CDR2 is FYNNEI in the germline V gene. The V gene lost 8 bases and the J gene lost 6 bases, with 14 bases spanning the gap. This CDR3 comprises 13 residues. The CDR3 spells CASGYRGANEQFF. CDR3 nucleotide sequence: TGTGCCAGCGGATACCGGGGGGCCAATGAGCAGTTCTTC.

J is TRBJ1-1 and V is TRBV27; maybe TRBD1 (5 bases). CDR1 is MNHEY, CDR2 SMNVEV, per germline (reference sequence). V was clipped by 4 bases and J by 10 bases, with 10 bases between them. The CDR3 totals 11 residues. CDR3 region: CASSSGQGAFF. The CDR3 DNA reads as TGTGCCAGCAGTTCCGGGCAGGGAGCTTTCTTT.

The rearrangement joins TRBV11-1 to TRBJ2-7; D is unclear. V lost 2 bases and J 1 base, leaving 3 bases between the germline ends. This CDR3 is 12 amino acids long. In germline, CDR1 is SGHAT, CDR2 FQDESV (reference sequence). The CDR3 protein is CASSLNSYEQYF. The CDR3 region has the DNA TGTGCCAGCAGCTTAAATTCCTACGAGCAGTACTTC.

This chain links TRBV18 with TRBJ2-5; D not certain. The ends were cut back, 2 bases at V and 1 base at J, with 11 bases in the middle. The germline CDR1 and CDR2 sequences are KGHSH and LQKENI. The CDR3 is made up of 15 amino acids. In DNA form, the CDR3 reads TGTGCCAGCTCACCAAGACCAGGCCCCCAAGAGACCCAGTACTTC. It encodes CASSPRPGPQETQYF.

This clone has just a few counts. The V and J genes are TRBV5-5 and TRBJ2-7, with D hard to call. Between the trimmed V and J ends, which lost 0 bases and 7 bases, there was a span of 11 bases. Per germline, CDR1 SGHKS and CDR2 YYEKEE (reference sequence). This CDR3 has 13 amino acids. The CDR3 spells CASSLASPREQYF. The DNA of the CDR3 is TGTGCCAGCAGCTTGGCCTCTCCCAGGGAGCAGTACTTC.

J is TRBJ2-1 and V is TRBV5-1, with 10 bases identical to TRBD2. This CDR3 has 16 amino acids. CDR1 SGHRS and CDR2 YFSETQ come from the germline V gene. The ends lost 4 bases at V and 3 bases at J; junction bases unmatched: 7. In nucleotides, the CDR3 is TGCGCCAGCAGCATTTCTAGCGGGGGCTACTACAATGAGCAGTTCTTC. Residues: CASSISSGGYYNEQFF.

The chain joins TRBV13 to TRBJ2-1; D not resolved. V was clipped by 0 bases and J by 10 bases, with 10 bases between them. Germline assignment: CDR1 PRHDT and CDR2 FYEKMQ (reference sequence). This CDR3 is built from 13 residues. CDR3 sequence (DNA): TGTGCCAGCAGCTTAGGTCGAGGACCGGAGCAGTTCTTC. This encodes CASSLGRGPEQFF.

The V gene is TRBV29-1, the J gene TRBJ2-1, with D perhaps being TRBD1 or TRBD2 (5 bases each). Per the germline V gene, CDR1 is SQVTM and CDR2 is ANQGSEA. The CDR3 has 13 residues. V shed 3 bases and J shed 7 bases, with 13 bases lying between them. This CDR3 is CSVDLGWGNEQFF. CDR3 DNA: TGCAGCGTTGACCTGGGTTGGGGGAATGAGCAGTTCTTC.

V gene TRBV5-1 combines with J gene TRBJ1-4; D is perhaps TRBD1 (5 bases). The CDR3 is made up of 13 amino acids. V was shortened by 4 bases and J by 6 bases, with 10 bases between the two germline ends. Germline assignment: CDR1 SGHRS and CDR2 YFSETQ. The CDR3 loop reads CASSEGRHEKLFF. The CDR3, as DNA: TGCGCCAGCAGCGAGGGGAGGCATGAAAAACTGTTTTTT.

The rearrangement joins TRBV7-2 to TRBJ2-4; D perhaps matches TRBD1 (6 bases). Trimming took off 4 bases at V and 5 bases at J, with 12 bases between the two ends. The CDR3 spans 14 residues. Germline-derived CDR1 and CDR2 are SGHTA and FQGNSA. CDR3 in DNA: TGTGCCAGCAGCTCGGTGGACAGAGAAAACATTCAGTACTTC. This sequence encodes CASSSVDRENIQYF.

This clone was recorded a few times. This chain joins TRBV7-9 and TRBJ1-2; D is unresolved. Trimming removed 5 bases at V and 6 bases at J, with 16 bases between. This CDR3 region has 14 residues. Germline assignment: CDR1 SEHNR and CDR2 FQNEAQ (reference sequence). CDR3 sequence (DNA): TGTGCCAGCAGCGGACCCCCTGACATAGATGGCTACACCTTC. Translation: CASSGPPDIDGYTF.

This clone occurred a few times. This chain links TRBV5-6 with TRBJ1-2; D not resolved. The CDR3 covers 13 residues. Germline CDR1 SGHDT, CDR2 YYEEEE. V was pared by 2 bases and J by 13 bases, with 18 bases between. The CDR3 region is CASSFGQTMAITF. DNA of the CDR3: TGTGCCAGCAGCTTTGGTCAGACTATGGCTATCACCTTC.

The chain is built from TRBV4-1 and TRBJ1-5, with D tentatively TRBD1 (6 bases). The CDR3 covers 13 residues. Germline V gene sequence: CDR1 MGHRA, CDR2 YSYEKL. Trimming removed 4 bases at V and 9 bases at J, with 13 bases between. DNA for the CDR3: TGCGCCAGCAGCCCCGTGGGGGCCGGGCCCCAGCATTTT. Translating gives CASSPVGAGPQHF.

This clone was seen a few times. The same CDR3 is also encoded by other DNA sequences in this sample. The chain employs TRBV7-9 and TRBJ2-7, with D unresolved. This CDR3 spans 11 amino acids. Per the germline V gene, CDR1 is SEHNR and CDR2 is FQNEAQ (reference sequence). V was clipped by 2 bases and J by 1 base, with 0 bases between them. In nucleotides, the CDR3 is TGTGCCAGCAGCTTATCCTACGAGCAGTACTTC. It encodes CASSLSYEQYF.

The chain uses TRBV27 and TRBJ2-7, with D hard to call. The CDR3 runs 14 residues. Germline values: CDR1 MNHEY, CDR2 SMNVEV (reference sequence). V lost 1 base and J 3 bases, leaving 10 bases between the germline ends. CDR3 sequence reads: CASSLLRENYEQYF. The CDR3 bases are TGTGCCAGCAGTTTATTACGCGAGAACTACGAGCAGTACTTC.

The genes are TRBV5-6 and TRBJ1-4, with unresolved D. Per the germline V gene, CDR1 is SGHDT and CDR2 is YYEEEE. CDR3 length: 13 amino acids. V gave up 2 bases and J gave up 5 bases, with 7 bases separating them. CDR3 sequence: CASSLGRNEKLFF. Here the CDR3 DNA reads TGTGCCAGCAGCTTAGGAAGAAATGAAAAACTGTTTTTT.